This TCR beta chain appears in the sequencing data of a study of T cell responses to AZD1222 COVID-19 vaccine. Study overall: Timing groups of about 4 and about 12 weeks for second doses were pooled.

TCRdb's table, derived via immunoSEQ multiplex PCR, lists solely in-frame clones and lacks some. This table holds some 130,000 clones, about 93% found once. Study observations and caveats: Unmutated variant regions are reportedly targeted by nearly half of spike-specific TCRs. The donors showed a predominance of white British ancestry and of females, with possible underestimation of clonal diversity. Vaccine-associated CD4 TCRs ranged over spike, dominating at 160-218 and 743-854.

With 2 bases clipped from V and 5 bases from J, the junction kept 3 bases outside the gene matches. Germline CDR1 reads MNHEY; CDR2 reads SVGAGI. The CDR3 has 14 amino acids. With respect to this clone: Its antigen is as yet unknown.

The rearrangement uses TRBV6-5 and TRBJ2-1; 7 positions agree with TRBD2. This TCR was sampled from an adult in good health. The source material was peripheral blood, sampled on day 0 of AZD1222 vaccination. The CDR3 spells CASSYATSDNEQFF. CDR3 sequence (DNA): TGTGCCAGCAGTTACGCCACTAGCGACAATGAGCAGTTCTTC.